Following are 25 T cell receptor beta chains from one sample sequenced in a study of shared clonotypes between healthy human individuals. Data came from immunoSEQ multiplex PCR; TCRdb stores just in-frame clones and leaves some out. Here the sample spans 2 million to 2.5 million clones, over 90% being singletons. Sequencing used naive CD4+ T cells from PBMCs. The subset denotes: CD45RA+ positively selected. The receptors stem from a man in his late teens or twenties in good health. Some clones in this sample may be carry-over from other donors' samples.

V and J are TRBV27 and TRBJ1-5; 7 bases align to TRBD1. Germline V lookup: CDR1 MNHEY, CDR2 SMNVEV (reference sequence). The CDR3 extends over 15 amino acids. The V segment lost 6 bases and the J segment 4 bases; nucleotides outside the gene matches: 9. The CDR3 bases are TGTGCCAGCAGCCGAACTGGACAGGATAATCAGCCCCAGCATTTT. Translated: CASSRTGQDNQPQHF.

The chain links TRBV11-2 to TRBJ1-1; a possible D gene is TRBD1 (5 bases). The V and J ends lost 1 base and 0 bases respectively, with 12 bases between them. The length of the CDR3 is 16 residues. Germline V gene lookup returns CDR1 SGHAT and CDR2 FQNNGV. The CDR3 sequence is CASSLGYGTLNTEAFF. CDR3 bases: TGTGCCAGCAGCTTAGGTTACGGGACTTTGAACACTGAAGCTTTCTTT.

This sequence joins TRBV11-1 and TRBJ2-3; TRBD2 matches 7 bases. Germline CDR1 reads SGHAT; CDR2 reads FQDESV (reference sequence). J was trimmed by 5 bases and V by 0 bases; bases with no gene match: 2. The CDR3 sequence is 14 residues long. CDR3 region: CASSLAGGRDTQYF. CDR3 sequence (DNA): TGTGCCAGCAGCTTAGCGGGAGGGCGAGATACGCAGTATTTT.

The chain links TRBV2 to TRBJ1-2; the D gene is possibly TRBD1 (6 bases). The germline V and J ends were trimmed by 7 bases and 4 bases, with 16 bases remaining between them. The CDR3 contains 14 residues. Germline CDR1 and CDR2: SNHLY and FYNNEI. The CDR3 DNA reads TGTGCCAGCACCGGACAGATCACTGGCTATGGCTACACCTTC. Translated, it gives CASTGQITGYGYTF. The full variable domain, its missing parts supplied by reference TRBV2 and TRBJ1-2, is EPEVTQTPSHQVTQMGQEVILRCVPISNHLYFYWYRQILGQKVEFLVSFYNNEISEKSEIFDDQFSVERPDGSNFTLKIRSTKLEDSAMYFCASTGQITGYGYTFGSGTRLTVV.

This clone has just one count. The DNA is omitted, as the CDR3 cannot be located on it reliably, and the CDR3 follows TCRdb's listing. The chain joins TRBV27 to TRBJ2-5; the table's D call TRBD1 went unverified against the DNA. From its first to its last residue, the CDR3 has 16 amino acids. Germline V gene sequence: CDR1 MNHEY, CDR2 SMNVEV (reference sequence). The CDR3 sequence is CASSFGPGGNEETQYF.

The chain recombines TRBV7-9 with TRBJ1-1; 9 bases agree with TRBD1. The germline CDR1 and CDR2 sequences are SEHNR and FQNEAQ (reference sequence). This CDR3 has 16 residues. V trimming: 4 bases; J trimming: 6 bases; junction bases outside the gene matches: 12. CDR3 region: CASSSDRGSVVPEAFF. DNA of the CDR3: TGTGCCAGCAGCTCGGACAGGGGATCGGTAGTGCCTGAAGCTTTCTTT.

V gene TRBV6-5 combines with J gene TRBJ1-1; tentatively, D is TRBD1 (5 bases). Deletions cut 6 bases from V and 8 bases from J, with 22 bases between. CDR3 length equals 15 residues. The germline V gene has CDR1 MNHEY and CDR2 SVGAGI. As DNA, the CDR3 is TGTGCCAGCAGCCCCAAGGTTGGGGGGTCTCACGAAGCTTTCTTT. Its translation: CASSPKVGGSHEAFF.

Notes on this clone: In the same sample, other DNA sequences code for this CDR3. The chain joins TRBV5-4 to TRBJ2-5; TRBD2 agrees at 11 bases. The germline gives CDR1 SGHNT, CDR2 YYREEE (reference sequence). The trim removed 3 bases at V and 2 bases at J, leaving 3 bases unmatched. The CDR3 is made up of 15 amino acids. The CDR3 protein is CASSSRTSGQETQYF. The DNA for the CDR3 is TGTGCCAGCAGCTCCCGGACTAGCGGGCAAGAGACCCAGTACTTC.

V and J are TRBV5-1 and TRBJ2-7; 9 positions match TRBD2. Trimming removed 0 bases from V and 5 bases from J; junction bases left unmatched: 6. The germline V gene has CDR1 SGHRS and CDR2 YFSETQ. The CDR3 consists of 15 residues. The CDR3 DNA follows: TGCGCCAGCAGCTTGGGGAGCGGGGGGAACCACGAGCAGTACTTC. Protein: CASSLGSGGNHEQYF.

The J gene is TRBJ2-7, the V gene TRBV28; either TRBD1 or TRBD2 may fit D (5 bases each). CDR1 is MDHEN and CDR2 is SYDVKM in the germline V gene. V was cut by 3 bases and J by 0 bases, with 12 bases left in between. The CDR3 totals 15 residues. In DNA form, the CDR3 reads TGTGCCAGCAGTTTCGGGGCAGGGCACTCCTACGAGCAGTACTTC. Protein: CASSFGAGHSYEQYF.

The genes are TRBV5-1 and TRBJ2-3; no definite D call. This CDR3 is built from 15 residues. V was pared by 1 base and J by 4 bases, with 13 bases between. Germline V gives CDR1 SGHRS, CDR2 YFSETQ. The CDR3 here is CASSLLLSEADTQYF. The CDR3, as DNA: TGCGCCAGCAGCTTGCTTCTGTCGGAAGCAGATACGCAGTATTTT.

The CDR3 sequence is CASGLGQGKWNTEAFF. The CDR3 bases are TGTGCTAGTGGTTTGGGACAGGGCAAGTGGAACACTGAAGCTTTCTTT. This chain uses TRBV12-5 with TRBJ1-1; 7 bases align to TRBD1. This CDR3 has 16 amino acids. Per germline, CDR1 LGHNT and CDR2 FRNRAP. Germline trimming cut 1 base from V and 1 base from J; bases unmatched to any gene: 6.

This chain connects TRBV6-5 to TRBJ1-1; D is perhaps TRBD1 (6 bases). V was pared by 11 bases and J by 4 bases, with 17 bases between. This CDR3 has 13 residues. CDR1 and CDR2 from the germline V gene are MNHEY and SVGAGI. CDR3 sequence: CAVRRTDTTEAFF. The CDR3 region has the DNA TGTGCCGTCCGGCGGACAGACACCACTGAAGCTTTCTTT.

The chain is built from TRBV5-1 and TRBJ2-1; D call uncertain. V lost 0 bases to trimming and J lost 6 bases, with 4 bases between them. The germline V gene encodes CDR1 SGHRS and CDR2 YFSETQ. This CDR3 has 12 amino acids. The CDR3, as DNA: TGCGCCAGCAGCTTGGTGGTCAATGAGCAGTTCTTC. It translates to CASSLVVNEQFF.

This chain joins TRBV18 and TRBJ1-2; D ambiguous. V lost 1 base, J lost 2 bases, and 5 bases lay in between. The CDR3 is 13 amino acids. The V gene's germline CDR1 is KGHSH and CDR2 LQKENI. DNA of the CDR3: TGTGCCAGCTCACCACTTGAGAACTATGGCTACACCTTC. It specifies CASSPLENYGYTF. The whole variable domain, filled in from reference TRBV18 and TRBJ1-2, reads NAGVMQNPRHLVRRRGQEARLRCSPMKGHSHVYWYRQLPEEGLKFMVYLQKENIIDESGMPKERFSAEFPKEGPSILRIQQVVRGDSAAYFCASSPLENYGYTFGSGTRLTVV.

The CDR3 loop reads CASSRGQNPQSGNEKLFF. CDR3 sequence (DNA): TGTGCCAGCAGCCGCGGACAAAACCCCCAAAGTGGTAATGAAAAACTGTTTTTT. The V and J genes are TRBV7-9 and TRBJ1-4; D possibly corresponds to TRBD1 (5 bases). The germline gives CDR1 SEHNR, CDR2 FQNEAQ (reference sequence). The CDR3 consists of 18 residues. Deletions cut 5 bases from V and 4 bases from J, with 23 bases between.

In the case of this clone: Other nucleotide sequences in the sample specify the same CDR3. The rearrangement uses TRBV2 and TRBJ1-1, with 9 positions matching TRBD1. The junction had 2 bases not matched to a gene; V was cut back by 6 bases and J by 3 bases. The CDR3 has 13 residues. The germline gives CDR1 SNHLY, CDR2 FYNNEI. The CDR3 reads CASRGQGYTEAFF. The DNA for the CDR3 is TGTGCCAGCAGGGGACAGGGATACACTGAAGCTTTCTTT.

Only a few counts were recorded for this clone. This sequence joins TRBV27 and TRBJ1-1; D is ambiguous. This CDR3 is built from 14 residues. Trimming stripped 4 bases from V and 0 bases from J, with 9 bases between. Germline values: CDR1 MNHEY, CDR2 SMNVEV (reference sequence). As DNA, the CDR3 is TGTGCCAGCAGTTCCCCAACCATGAACACTGAAGCTTTCTTT. Its translation: CASSSPTMNTEAFF.

This rearrangement joins TRBV28 to TRBJ2-7, with TRBD2 matching 9 bases. Germline V gene lookup returns CDR1 MDHEN and CDR2 SYDVKM. CDR3 length: 14 residues. V dropped 3 bases and J dropped 7; count of bases not matched to a gene: 7. CDR3 DNA sequence: TGTGCCAGCAGTTTCACCCCCCTAGCGGGAGAGCAGTACTTC. This codes for CASSFTPLAGEQYF.

In regard to this clone: The same CDR3 arises from other DNA sequences in this sample as well. The chain recombines TRBV19 with TRBJ1-5; 10 nucleotides line up with TRBD1. This CDR3 comprises 16 residues. The V gene end was trimmed by 4 bases and the J gene end by 3 bases; junction bases not matched to a gene: 6. Germline V gene data show CDR1 as LNHDA and CDR2 as SQIVND (reference sequence). Here the CDR3 DNA reads TGTGCCAGTAGTACCCGGGACAGGGGATACAATCAGCCCCAGCATTTT. This encodes CASSTRDRGYNQPQHF.

This clone was observed a single time. The chain joins TRBV27 to TRBJ2-2, with 14 nucleotides matching TRBD2. From germline, CDR1 is MNHEY and CDR2 SMNVEV (reference sequence). The V gene end was trimmed by 6 bases and the J gene end by 9 bases; junction bases not matched to a gene: 9. The CDR3 consists of 16 residues. The CDR3, as DNA: TGTGCCAGCAGGGAGACTAGCGGGAGGGGGTCCAGGGAGCTGTTTTTT. Its translation: CASRETSGRGSRELFF.

The V call is TRBV6-5, the J call TRBJ1-3; 7 bases line up with TRBD1. The CDR3 has 15 residues. Germline V gene lookup returns CDR1 MNHEY and CDR2 SVGAGI. The J segment lost 0 bases and the V segment lost 6 bases, leaving 5 bases of the junction unmatched. CDR3: CASRRQGTSGNTIYF. Here the CDR3 DNA reads TGTGCCAGCAGAAGACAGGGAACCTCTGGAAACACCATATATTTT.

The J gene is TRBJ2-5, the V gene TRBV2, with 10 bases matching TRBD1. The trim removed 5 bases at V and 2 bases at J, leaving 5 bases unmatched. The CDR3 spans 15 residues. Germline CDR1 reads SNHLY; CDR2 reads FYNNEI. The CDR3 region has the DNA TGTGCCAGCAGTTTTGACAGGGGGCCACAAGAGACCCAGTACTTC. Protein product: CASSFDRGPQETQYF.

The gene calls are TRBV6-6 and TRBJ1-3; D gene unclear. The CDR3 length is 14 residues. V lost 2 bases, J lost 4 bases, and 9 bases lay in between. Germline CDR1 MNHNY, CDR2 SVGAGI (reference sequence). This CDR3 is CASSYPNSGNTIYF. The CDR3 nucleotides are TGTGCCAGCAGTTACCCAAATTCCGGAAACACCATATATTTT.

The V call is TRBV11-2, the J call TRBJ2-1; maybe TRBD2 (5 bases). Germline CDR1 is SGHAT and CDR2 is FQNNGV. V lost 5 bases and J lost 10, with 21 bases in between. CDR3 length: 15 residues. The chain's CDR3 is CASSKLGGLNDEQFF. CDR3 nucleotides: TGTGCCAGCAGCAAATTAGGCGGGCTCAATGACGAGCAGTTCTTC.